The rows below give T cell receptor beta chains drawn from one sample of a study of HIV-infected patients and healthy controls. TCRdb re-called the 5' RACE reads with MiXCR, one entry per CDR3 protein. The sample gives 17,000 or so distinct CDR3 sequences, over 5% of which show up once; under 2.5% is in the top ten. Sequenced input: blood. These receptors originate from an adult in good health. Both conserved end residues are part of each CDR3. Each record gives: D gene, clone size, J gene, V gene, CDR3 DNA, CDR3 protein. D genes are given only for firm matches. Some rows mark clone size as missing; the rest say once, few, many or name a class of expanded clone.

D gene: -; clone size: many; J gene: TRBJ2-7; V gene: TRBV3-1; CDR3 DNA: TGTGCCAGCAGCCAACCCGGGTTAGAGCAGTACTTC; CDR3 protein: CASSQPGLEQYF
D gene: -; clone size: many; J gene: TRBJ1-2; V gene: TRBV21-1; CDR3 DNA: TGTGCCAGCAGCTGGCGCCTCTCGCCCACCTTC; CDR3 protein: CASSWRLSPTF
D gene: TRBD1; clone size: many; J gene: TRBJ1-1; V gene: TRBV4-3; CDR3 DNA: TGCGCCAGCAGCCACCGGACAGGGCAGAACACTGAAGCTTTCTTT; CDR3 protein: CASSHRTGQNTEAFF
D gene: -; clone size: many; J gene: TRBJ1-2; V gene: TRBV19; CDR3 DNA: TGTGCCAGTAGTACCGTGACTTATAACTATGGCTACACCTTC; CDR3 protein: CASSTVTYNYGYTF
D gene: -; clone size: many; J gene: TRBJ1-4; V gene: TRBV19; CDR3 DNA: TGTGCCAGTGGCGGGACGGCAGAAAAACTGTTTTTT; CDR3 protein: CASGGTAEKLFF
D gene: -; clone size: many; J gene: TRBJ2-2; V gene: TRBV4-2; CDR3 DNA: TGTGCCAGCAGCCAAGGCAGGGATCCCACCGGGGAGCTGTTTTTT; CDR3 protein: CASSQGRDPTGELFF
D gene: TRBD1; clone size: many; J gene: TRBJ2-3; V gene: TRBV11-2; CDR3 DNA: TGTGCCAGCAGCTCAGGCTGGACAGGGACCACAGATACGCAGTATTTT; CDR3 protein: CASSSGWTGTTDTQYF
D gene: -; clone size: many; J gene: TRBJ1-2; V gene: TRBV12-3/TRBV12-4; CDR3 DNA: TGTGCCAGCAGCCCACGACAGAATGGCTACACCTTC; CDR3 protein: CASSPRQNGYTF
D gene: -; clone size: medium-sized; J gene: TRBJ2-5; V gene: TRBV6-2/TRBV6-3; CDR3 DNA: TGTGCCAGCAGTGCTGACCCGGGAACCAGCAAGGAGACCCAGTACTTC; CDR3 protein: CASSADPGTSKETQYF
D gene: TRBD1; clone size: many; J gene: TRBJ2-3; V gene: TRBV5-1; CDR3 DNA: TGCGCCAGCCACAGGGGGACGGTGTCAGATACGCAGTATTTT; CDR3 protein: CASHRGTVSDTQYF
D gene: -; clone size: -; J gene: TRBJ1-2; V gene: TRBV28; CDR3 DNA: TGTGCCAGCAGTTTAGGGCAGGCCTATGGCTACACCTTC; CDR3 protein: CASSLGQAYGYTF
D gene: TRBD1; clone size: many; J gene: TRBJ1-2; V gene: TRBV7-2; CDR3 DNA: TGTGCCAGCAGCCCCCAAGGACAGGATTTTAACTATGGCTACACCTTC; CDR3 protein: CASSPQGQDFNYGYTF
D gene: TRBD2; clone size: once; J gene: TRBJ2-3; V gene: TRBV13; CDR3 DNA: TGTGCCAGCAGCGGAAGGACTAGCGGGGGGCCGGTGCCAGATACGCAGTATTTT; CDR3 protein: CASSGRTSGGPVPDTQYF
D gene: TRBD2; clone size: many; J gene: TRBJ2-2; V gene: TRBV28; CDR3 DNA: TGTGCCAGCCTCCCCGGGGGACTACTGAACACCGGGGAGCTGTTTTTT; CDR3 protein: CASLPGGLLNTGELFF
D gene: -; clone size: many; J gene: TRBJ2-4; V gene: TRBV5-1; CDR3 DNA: TGCGCCAGCAGCACCCTGACAGGTGCTATTCAGTACTTC; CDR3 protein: CASSTLTGAIQYF
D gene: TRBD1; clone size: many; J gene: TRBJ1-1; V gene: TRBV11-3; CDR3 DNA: TGTGCCAGCAGTTTGACAGGGGGTACTGAAGCTTTCTTT; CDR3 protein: CASSLTGGTEAFF
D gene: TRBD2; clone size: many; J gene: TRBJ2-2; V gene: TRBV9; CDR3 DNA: TGTGCCAGCAGCAGTCGGGGGGGACGAACAAACACCGGGGAGCTGTTTTTT; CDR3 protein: CASSSRGGRTNTGELFF
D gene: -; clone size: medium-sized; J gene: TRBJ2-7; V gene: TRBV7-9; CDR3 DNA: TGTGCCAGCAGCCGTTACGACAGGCGTACCTACGAGCAGTACTTC; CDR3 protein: CASSRYDRRTYEQYF
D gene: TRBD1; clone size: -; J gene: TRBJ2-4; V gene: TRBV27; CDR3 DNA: TGTGCCAGCAGTACCCGGACAGGGGGTAAGGCCAAAAACATTCAGTACTTC; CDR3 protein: CASSTRTGGKAKNIQYF
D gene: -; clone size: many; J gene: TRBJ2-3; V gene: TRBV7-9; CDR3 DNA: TGTGCCAGCAGCTTAAATCAGGGCACAGATACGCAGTATTTT; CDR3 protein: CASSLNQGTDTQYF
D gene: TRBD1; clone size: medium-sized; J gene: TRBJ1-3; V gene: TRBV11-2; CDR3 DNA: TGTGCCAGCAGCTTGAACAGGGGGCGAGGAAACACCATATATTTT; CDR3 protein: CASSLNRGRGNTIYF
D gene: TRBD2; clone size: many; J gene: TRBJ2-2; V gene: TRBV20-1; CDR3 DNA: TGCAGTGCACGTCCCGGGACTAGGGGCACCGGGGAGCTGTTTTTT; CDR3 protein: CSARPGTRGTGELFF
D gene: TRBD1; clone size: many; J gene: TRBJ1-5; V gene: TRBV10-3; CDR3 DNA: TGTGCCATCAGTGAGTACAGGGGTGATCAGCCCCAGCATTTT; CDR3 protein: CAISEYRGDQPQHF
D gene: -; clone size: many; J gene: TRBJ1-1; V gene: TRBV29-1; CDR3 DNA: TGCAGCGTTCATCGCCTGCTGAACACTGAAGCTTTCTTT; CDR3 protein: CSVHRLLNTEAFF
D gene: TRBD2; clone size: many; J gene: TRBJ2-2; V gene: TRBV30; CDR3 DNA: TGTGCCTGGACAAGGACTAGCGGCGGGGAGCTGTTTTTT; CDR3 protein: CAWTRTSGGELFF
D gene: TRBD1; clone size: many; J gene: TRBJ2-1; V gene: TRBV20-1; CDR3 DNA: TGCAGTGCTAGAGAGACAGGGGATTACAATGAGCAGTTCTTC; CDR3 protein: CSARETGDYNEQFF
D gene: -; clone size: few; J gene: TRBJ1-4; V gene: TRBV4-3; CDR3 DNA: TGCGCCAGCAGCCTTCATCGGACACGTGTTAATGAAAAACTGTTTTTT; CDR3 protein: CASSLHRTRVNEKLFF
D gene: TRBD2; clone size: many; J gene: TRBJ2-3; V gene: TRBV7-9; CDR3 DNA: TGTGCCAGCAGTCCTAGCGGGGGGGCCAGAGATACGCAGTATTTT; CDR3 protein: CASSPSGGARDTQYF
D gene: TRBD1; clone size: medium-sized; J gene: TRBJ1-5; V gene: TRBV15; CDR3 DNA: TGTGCCACCAGCAGAGATCATTTCACAGGGGAAAATCAGCCCCAGCATTTT; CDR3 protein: CATSRDHFTGENQPQHF
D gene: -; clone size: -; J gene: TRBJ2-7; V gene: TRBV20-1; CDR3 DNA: TGCAGTGCTTCTAACCATAGGATGAGCTCCTACGAGCAGTACTTC; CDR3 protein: CSASNHRMSSYEQYF
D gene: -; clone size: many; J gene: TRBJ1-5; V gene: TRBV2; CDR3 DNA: TGTGCCAGCAGTGTTGGATATAGCAATCAGCCCCAGCATTTT; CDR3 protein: CASSVGYSNQPQHF
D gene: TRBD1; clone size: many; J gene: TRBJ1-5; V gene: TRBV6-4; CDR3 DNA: TGTGCCAGCAGTGCCCAGGGGGGGGGCAATCAGCCCCAGCATTTT; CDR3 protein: CASSAQGGGNQPQHF
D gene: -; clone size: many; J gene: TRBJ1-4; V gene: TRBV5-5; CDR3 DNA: TGTGCCAGCAGCTTGCGGCAGGGGAATGAAAAACTGTTTTTT; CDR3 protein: CASSLRQGNEKLFF
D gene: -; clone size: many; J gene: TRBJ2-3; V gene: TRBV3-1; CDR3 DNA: TGTGCCAGCAGCCAAAGGGTTGGCACAGATACGCAGTATTTT; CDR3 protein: CASSQRVGTDTQYF
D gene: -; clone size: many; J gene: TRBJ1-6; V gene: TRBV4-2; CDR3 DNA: TGTGCCAGCAGCCAAGAAGCGGGCGGTGATTCACCCCTCCACTTT; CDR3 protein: CASSQEAGGDSPLHF